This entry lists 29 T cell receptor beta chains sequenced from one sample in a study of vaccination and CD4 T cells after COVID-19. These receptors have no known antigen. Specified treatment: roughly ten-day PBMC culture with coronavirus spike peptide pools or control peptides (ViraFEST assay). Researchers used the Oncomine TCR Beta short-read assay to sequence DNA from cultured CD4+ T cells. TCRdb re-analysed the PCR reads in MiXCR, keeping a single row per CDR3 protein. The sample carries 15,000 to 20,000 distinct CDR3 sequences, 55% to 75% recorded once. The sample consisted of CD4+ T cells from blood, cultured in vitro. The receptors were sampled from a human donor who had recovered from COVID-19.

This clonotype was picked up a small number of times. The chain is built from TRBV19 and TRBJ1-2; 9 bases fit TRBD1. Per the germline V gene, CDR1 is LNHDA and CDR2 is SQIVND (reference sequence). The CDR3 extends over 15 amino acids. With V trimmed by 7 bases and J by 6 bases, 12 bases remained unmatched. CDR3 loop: CASTPQLGTGHGYTF. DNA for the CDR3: TGTGCCAGTACCCCACAGTTAGGGACAGGGCATGGCTACACCTTC. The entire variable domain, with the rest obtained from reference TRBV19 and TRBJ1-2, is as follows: DGGITQSPKYLFRKEGQNVTLSCEQNLNHDAMYWYRQDPGQGLRLIYYSQIVNDFQKGDIAEGYSVSREKKESFPLTVTSAQKNPTAFYLCASTPQLGTGHGYTFGSGTRLTVV.

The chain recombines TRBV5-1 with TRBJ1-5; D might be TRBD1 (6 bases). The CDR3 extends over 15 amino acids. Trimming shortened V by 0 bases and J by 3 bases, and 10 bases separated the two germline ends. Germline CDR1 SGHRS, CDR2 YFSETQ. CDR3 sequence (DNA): TGCGCCAGCAGCTTGGGAGTGGGGGCCAATCAGCCCCAGCATTTT. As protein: CASSLGVGANQPQHF. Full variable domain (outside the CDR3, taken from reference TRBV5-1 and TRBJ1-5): KAGVTQTPRYLIKTRGQQVTLSCSPISGHRSVSWYQQTPGQGLQFLFEYFSETQRNKGNFPGRFSGRQFSNSRSEMNVSTLELGDSALYLCASSLGVGANQPQHFGDGTRLSIL.

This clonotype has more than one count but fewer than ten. DNA of the CDR3: TGTGCCACCAGGGCGCGATTCCAAGAGACCCAGTACTTC. Its protein product is CATRARFQETQYF. The V and J genes are TRBV24-1 and TRBJ2-5; D not certain. Trimming left V 7 bases short and J 1 base short, with 9 bases between. This CDR3 contains 13 residues. Germline V CDR1 and CDR2: KGHDR, SFDVKD.

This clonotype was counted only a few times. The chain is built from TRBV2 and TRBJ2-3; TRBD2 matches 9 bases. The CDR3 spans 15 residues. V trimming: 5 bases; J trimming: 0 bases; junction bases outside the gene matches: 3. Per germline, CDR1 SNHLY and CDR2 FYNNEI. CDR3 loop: CASSKSGRSTDTQYF. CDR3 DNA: TGTGCCAGCAGTAAAAGCGGGAGGAGCACAGATACGCAGTATTTT.

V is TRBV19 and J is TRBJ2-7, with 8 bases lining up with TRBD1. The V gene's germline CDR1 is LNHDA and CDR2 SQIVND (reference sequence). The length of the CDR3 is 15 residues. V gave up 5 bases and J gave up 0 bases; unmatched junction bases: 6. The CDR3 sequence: CASSPWDRSSYEQYF. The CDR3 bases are TGTGCCAGTAGTCCTTGGGACAGGAGCTCCTACGAGCAGTACTTC.

The CDR3 DNA sequence: TGTGCCAGCAGAGACTTTAAGAGCTCCTACAATGAGCAGTTCTTC. It codes for CASRDFKSSYNEQFF. The chain links TRBV27 to TRBJ2-1; D is uncertain. Germline loops: CDR1 MNHEY, CDR2 SMNVEV (reference sequence). V gave up 6 bases and J gave up 0 bases, with 12 bases separating them. This CDR3 has 15 residues.

CDR3 DNA sequence: TGCGCCAGCAGCTTGGCCATCGGACAGGGAGGAAGAGAGCAGTTCTTC. Its protein product is CASSLAIGQGGREQFF. The V gene is TRBV5-1, the J gene TRBJ2-1; 8 positions agree with TRBD1. Germline V gene sequence: CDR1 SGHRS, CDR2 YFSETQ. This CDR3 comprises 16 residues. Trimming removed 0 bases from V and 10 bases from J; junction bases left unmatched: 12. Variable domain in full (rest from reference TRBV5-1 and TRBJ2-1): KAGVTQTPRYLIKTRGQQVTLSCSPISGHRSVSWYQQTPGQGLQFLFEYFSETQRNKGNFPGRFSGRQFSNSRSEMNVSTLELGDSALYLCASSLAIGQGGREQFFGPGTRLTVL.

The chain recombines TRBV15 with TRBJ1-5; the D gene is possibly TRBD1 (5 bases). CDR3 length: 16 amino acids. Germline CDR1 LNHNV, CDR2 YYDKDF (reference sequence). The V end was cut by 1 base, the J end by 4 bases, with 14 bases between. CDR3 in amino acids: CATSRARQRSNQPQHF. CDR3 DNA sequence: TGTGCCACCAGCAGAGCTAGACAGAGAAGTAATCAGCCCCAGCATTTT.

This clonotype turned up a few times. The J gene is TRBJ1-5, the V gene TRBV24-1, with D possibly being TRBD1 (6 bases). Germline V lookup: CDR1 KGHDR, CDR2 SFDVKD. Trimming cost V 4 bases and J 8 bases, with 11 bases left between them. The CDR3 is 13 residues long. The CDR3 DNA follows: TGTGCCACCAGTGAAACACGGGACAAGCCCCAGCATTTT. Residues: CATSETRDKPQHF.

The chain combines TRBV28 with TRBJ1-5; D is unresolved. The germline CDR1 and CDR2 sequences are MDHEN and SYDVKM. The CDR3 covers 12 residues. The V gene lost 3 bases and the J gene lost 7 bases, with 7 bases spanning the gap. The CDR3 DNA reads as TGTGCCAGCAGTTTTCAGGAGCAGCCCCAGCATTTT. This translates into CASSFQEQPQHF.

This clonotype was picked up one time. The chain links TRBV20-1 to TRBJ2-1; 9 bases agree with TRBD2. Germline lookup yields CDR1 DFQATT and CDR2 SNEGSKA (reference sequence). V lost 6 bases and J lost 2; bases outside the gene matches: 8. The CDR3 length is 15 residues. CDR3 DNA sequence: TGCAGTGCCCCGAACGCGGGAGGGCCCTACAATGAGCAGTTCTTC. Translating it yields CSAPNAGGPYNEQFF.

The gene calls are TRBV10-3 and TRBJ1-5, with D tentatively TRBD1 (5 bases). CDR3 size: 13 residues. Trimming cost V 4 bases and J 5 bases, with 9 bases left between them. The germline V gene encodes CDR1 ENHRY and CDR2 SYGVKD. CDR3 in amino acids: CAISVGGDQPQHF. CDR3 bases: TGTGCCATCAGTGTCGGGGGGGATCAGCCCCAGCATTTT.

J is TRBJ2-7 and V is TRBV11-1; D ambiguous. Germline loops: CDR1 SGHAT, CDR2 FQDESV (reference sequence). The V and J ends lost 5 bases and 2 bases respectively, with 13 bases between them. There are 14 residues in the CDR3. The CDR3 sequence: CASSTSHGTYEQYF. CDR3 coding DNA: TGTGCCAGCAGCACATCGCACGGAACCTACGAGCAGTACTTC.

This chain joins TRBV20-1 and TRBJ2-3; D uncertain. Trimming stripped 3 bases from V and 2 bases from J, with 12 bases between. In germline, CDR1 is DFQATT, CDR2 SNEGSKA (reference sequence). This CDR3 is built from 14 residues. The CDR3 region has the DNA TGCAGTGCTAGCCCTCCAGCGTTCACAGATACGCAGTATTTT. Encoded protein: CSASPPAFTDTQYF.

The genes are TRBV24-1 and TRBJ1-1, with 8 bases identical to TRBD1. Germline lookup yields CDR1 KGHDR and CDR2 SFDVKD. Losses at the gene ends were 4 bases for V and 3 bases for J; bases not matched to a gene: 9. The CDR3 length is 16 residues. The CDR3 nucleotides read TGTGCCACCAGTGACAACAGGGGGTCAGCGGACACTGAAGCTTTCTTT. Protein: CATSDNRGSADTEAFF.

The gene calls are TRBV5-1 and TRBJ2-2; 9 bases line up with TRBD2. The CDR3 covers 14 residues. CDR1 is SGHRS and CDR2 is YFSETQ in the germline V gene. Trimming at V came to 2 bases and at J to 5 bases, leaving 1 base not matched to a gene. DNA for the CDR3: TGCGCCAGCAGCTTTAGCGGGAGTACCGGGGAGCTGTTTTTT. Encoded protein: CASSFSGSTGELFF.

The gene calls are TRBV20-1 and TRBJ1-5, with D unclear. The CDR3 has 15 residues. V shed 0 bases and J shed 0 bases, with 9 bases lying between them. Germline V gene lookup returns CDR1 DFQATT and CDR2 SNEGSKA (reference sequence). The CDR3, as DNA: TGCAGTGCTAGAGATACCAGACATAGCAATCAGCCCCAGCATTTT. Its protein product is CSARDTRHSNQPQHF.

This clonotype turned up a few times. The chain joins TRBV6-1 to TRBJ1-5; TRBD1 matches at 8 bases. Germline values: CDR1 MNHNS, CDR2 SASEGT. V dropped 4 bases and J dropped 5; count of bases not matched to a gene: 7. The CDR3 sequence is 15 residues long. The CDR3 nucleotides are TGTGCCAGCAGTGGGCCAGGGGGCGGATATCAGCCCCAGCATTTT. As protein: CASSGPGGGYQPQHF.

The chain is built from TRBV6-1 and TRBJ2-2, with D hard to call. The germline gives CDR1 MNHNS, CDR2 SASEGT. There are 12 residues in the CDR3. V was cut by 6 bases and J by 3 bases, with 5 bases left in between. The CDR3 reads CASRPYTGELFF. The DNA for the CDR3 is TGTGCCAGCAGACCCTACACCGGGGAGCTGTTTTTT.

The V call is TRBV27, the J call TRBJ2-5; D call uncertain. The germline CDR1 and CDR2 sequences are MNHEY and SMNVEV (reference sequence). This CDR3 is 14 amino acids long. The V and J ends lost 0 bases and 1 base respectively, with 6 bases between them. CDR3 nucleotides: TGTGCCAGCAGTTTATCCTATTCCCAAGAGACCCAGTACTTC. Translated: CASSLSYSQETQYF.

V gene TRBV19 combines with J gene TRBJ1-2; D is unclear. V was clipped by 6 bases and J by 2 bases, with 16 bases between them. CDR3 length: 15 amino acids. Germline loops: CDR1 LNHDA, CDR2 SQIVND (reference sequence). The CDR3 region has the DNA TGTGCCAGTAGCCCCGACACTCTCCTCAACTATGGCTACACCTTC. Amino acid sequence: CASSPDTLLNYGYTF.

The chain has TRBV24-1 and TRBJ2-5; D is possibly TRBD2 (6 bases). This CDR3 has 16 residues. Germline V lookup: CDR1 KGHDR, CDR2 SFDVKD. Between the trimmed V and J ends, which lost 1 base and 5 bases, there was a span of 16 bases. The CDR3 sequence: CATSDLANGGIETQYF. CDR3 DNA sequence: TGTGCCACCAGTGATTTAGCCAATGGGGGGATCGAGACCCAGTACTTC.

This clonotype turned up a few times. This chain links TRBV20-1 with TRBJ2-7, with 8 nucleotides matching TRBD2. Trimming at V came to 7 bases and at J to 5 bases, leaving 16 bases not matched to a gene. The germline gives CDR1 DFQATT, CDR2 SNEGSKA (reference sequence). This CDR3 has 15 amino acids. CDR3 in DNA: TGCAGTGTTCCGCCCCGCGGGGGGCAAAGCCACGAGCAGTACTTC. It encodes CSVPPRGGQSHEQYF.

The CDR3 DNA reads as TGTGCCAGCAGCTTAAACTCAGCGGGAGGCGGGGAGACCCAGTACTTC. Residues: CASSLNSAGGGETQYF. This chain connects TRBV7-2 to TRBJ2-5, with 9 nucleotides matching TRBD2. Germline CDR1 reads SGHTA; CDR2 reads FQGNSA. V lost 2 bases to trimming and J lost 5 bases; unmatched junction nucleotides: 9. The CDR3 is made up of 16 amino acids.

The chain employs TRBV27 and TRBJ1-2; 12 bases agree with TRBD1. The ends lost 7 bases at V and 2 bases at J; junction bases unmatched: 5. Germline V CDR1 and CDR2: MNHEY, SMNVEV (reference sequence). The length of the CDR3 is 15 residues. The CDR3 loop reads CASKLGQGANYGYTF. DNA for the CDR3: TGTGCCAGCAAGTTGGGACAGGGGGCGAACTATGGCTACACCTTC.

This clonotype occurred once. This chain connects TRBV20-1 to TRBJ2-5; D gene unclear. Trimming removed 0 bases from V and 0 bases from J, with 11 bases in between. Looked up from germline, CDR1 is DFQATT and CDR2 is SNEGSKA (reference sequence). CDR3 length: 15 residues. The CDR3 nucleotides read TGCAGTGCTAGAGACCGCGGACCCAACCAAGAGACCCAGTACTTC. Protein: CSARDRGPNQETQYF.

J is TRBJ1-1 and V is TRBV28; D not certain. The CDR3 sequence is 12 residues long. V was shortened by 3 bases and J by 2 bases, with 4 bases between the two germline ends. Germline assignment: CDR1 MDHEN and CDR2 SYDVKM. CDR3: CASSLANTEAFF. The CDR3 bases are TGTGCCAGCAGTTTGGCCAACACTGAAGCTTTCTTT.

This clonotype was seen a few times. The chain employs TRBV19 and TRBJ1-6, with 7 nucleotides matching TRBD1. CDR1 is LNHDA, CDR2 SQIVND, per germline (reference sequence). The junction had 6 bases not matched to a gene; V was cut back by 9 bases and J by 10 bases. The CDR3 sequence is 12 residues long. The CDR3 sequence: CASQGGLSPLHF. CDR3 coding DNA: TGTGCCAGCCAAGGGGGCTTGTCACCCCTCCACTTT. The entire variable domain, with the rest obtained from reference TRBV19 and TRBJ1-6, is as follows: DGGITQSPKYLFRKEGQNVTLSCEQNLNHDAMYWYRQDPGQGLRLIYYSQIVNDFQKGDIAEGYSVSREKKESFPLTVTSAQKNPTAFYLCASQGGLSPLHFGNGTRLTVT.

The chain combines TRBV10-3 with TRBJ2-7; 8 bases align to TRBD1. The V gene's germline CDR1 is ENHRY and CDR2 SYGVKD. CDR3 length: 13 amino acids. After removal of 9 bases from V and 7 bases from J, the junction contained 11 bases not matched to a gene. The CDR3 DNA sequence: TGTGCCATAGACAGGGGAGAGACGGGAGAGCAGTACTTC. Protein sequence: CAIDRGETGEQYF.